Detailed here is one TCR beta chain. V lost 0 bases, J lost 1 base, and 5 bases stayed unmatched. CDR1 is DFQATT, CDR2 SNEGSKA, per germline (reference sequence). This CDR3 contains 15 residues. Authors of the study amplified TCR beta CDR3 regions from RNA transcripts. The HTBI primer set served for first-round RT-PCR of the TCR CDR3. Via MiXCR, TCRdb re-called the multiplex PCR reads, giving one row per CDR3 protein. Of about 420,000 distinct CDR3 sequences in the sample, about an eighth were seen once. This record comes from a study of T cells in Graves' hyperthyroidism and ophthalmopathy. J is TRBJ2-7 and V is TRBV20-1; 8 bases agree with TRBD2. Sequencing was carried out using blood. The receptor was isolated from a woman younger than 35 with Graves' hyperthyroidism. In nucleotides, the CDR3 is TGCAGTGCTAGAGATTTACTAGCGGTTTCCTACGAGCAGTACTTC. The encoded protein is CSARDLLAVSYEQYF.